Listed below are T cell receptor beta chains from one sample, sequenced in a study of Ad26.COV2.S vaccination and SARS-CoV-2 variants. Sequencing used immunoSEQ multiplex PCR; TCRdb keeps in-frame clones, though not all of them. The sample lists thousands of clones; 80% to 85% were seen once. Sequences were derived from peripheral blood, sampled after recovery from COVID-19. The receptors come from a human donor who had recovered from COVID-19. CDR3s include the opening cysteine and the closing phenylalanine or tryptophan. D genes are given only for firm matches. Clone sizes are given selectively: once, few, many, or a class where the clone is expanded.

>.|.|TRBJ2-5|TRBV7-7|13
TGTGCTAGCAGCCTCACTAGGGGAGAGACCCAGTACTTC
CASSLTRGETQYF
>.|few|TRBJ1-6|TRBV15|14
TGTGCCACCAGCAGAGAGACGGGGAATTCACCCCTCCACTTT
CATSRETGNSPLHF
>TRBD1|once|TRBJ1-2|TRBV7-2|15
TGTGCCAGCAGCTTTATTCCGGGACAGGGTTATGGCTACACCTTC
CASSFIPGQGYGYTF
>TRBD1|.|TRBJ2-1|TRBV13|16
TGTGCCAGCACCCTCACTGGGACAGGGACCTACAATGAGCAGTTCTTC
CASTLTGTGTYNEQFF
>.|.|TRBJ1-5|TRBV28|17
TGTGCCAGCAAACTCGGGCAGGCCCCCTATAGCAATCAGCCCCAGCATTTT
CASKLGQAPYSNQPQHF
>.|.|TRBJ1-2|TRBV9|15
TGTGCCAGCAGCGTAGCCCCGGGGGGGAACTATGGCTACACCTTC
CASSVAPGGNYGYTF
>.|.|TRBJ1-4|TRBV30|13
TGTGCCCGTGGTTCAGGGCCGAATGAAAAACTGTTTTTT
CARGSGPNEKLFF
>TRBD1|.|TRBJ1-1|TRBV6-2/TRBV6-3|15
TGTGCCAGCAGTCCCGCGACAGGGGGCACCACTGAAGCTTTCTTT
CASSPATGGTTEAFF
>.|.|TRBJ1-5|TRBV5-5|17
TGTGCCAGCAGCTTGGAAGACCCGACACCCGAGAATCAGCCCCAGCATTTT
CASSLEDPTPENQPQHF
>TRBD2|.|TRBJ2-3|TRBV29-1|17
TGCAGCGTTGATCAGGGGACTAGCGGGAGCGGGGCAGATACGCAGTATTTT
CSVDQGTSGSGADTQYF
>TRBD2|.|TRBJ2-2|TRBV9|18
TGTGCCAGCAGCGTAGTGACTAGCGGGGGTGCGAACACCGGGGAGCTGTTTTTT
CASSVVTSGGANTGELFF
>TRBD2|.|TRBJ2-1|TRBV4-3|15
TGCGCCAGCAGCCAAGCCCTAGCGGGATACAATGAGCAGTTCTTC
CASSQALAGYNEQFF
>.|.|TRBJ1-1|TRBV5-1|11
TGCGCCAGCAGCTATGATACTGAAGCTTTCTTT
CASSYDTEAFF
>.|.|TRBJ2-7|TRBV18|13
TGTGCCAGCTCACCACCGACGGAATACGAGCAGTACTTC
CASSPPTEYEQYF
>.|.|TRBJ1-4|TRBV11-2|16
TGTGCCAGCAGCTTAGGGGCCGGGGTGGCTAATGAAAAACTGTTTTTT
CASSLGAGVANEKLFF
>TRBD2|.|TRBJ2-1|TRBV3-1/TRBV3-2|15
TGTGCCAGCAGCCACGTAGCGGGGGCACGCAGTGAGCAGTTCTTC
CASSHVAGARSEQFF
>.|.|TRBJ1-1|TRBV7-9|14
TGTGCCAGCAGCTCCCAGGGGCTTAAGACTGAAGCTTTCTTT
CASSSQGLKTEAFF
>.|.|TRBJ2-2|TRBV28|14
TGTGCCAGCAGTTTTGTTGAGCGGACCGGGGAGCTGTTTTTT
CASSFVERTGELFF
>TRBD2|.|TRBJ2-1|TRBV7-2|16
TGTGCCAGCAGCATCGGGACTAGCGGGAGGCGAAATGAGCAGTTCTTC
CASSIGTSGRRNEQFF
>.|.|TRBJ2-3|TRBV5-4|15
TGTGCCAGCAGCTTGTTGTCAAGGTCGAGGGTTACGCAGTATTTT
CASSLLSRSRVTQYF
>TRBD2|.|TRBJ2-1|TRBV28|15
TGTGCCAGCAGTAGCGGGAAAGGGTCCTACAATGAGCAGTTCTTC
CASSSGKGSYNEQFF
>TRBD1|.|TRBJ2-7|TRBV27|15
TGTGCCAGCAGTTTGGGGACAGGGTGGTCCTACGAGCAGTACTTC
CASSLGTGWSYEQYF
>.|.|TRBJ2-7|TRBV11-2|15
TGTGCCAGCAGCTTAGAAGGTACAGGCCCTGACGAGCAGTACTTC
CASSLEGTGPDEQYF
>.|.|TRBJ2-1|TRBV11-3|13
TGTGCCAGCAGCTTAGAAGGAGGGAATGAGCAGTTCTTC
CASSLEGGNEQFF
>TRBD1|.|TRBJ2-7|TRBV28|15
TGTGCCAGCAGTTCCTTCCGGGACAGGGTCCGAGAGCAGTACTTC
CASSSFRDRVREQYF
>.|.|TRBJ2-7|TRBV4-3|18
TGCGCCAGCAGCCAACGTCCCCTGGGTCGCGGGGACTCCTACGAGCAGTACTTC
CASSQRPLGRGDSYEQYF
>TRBD1|.|TRBJ2-1|TRBV6-2/TRBV6-3|15
TGTGCCAGCAGTCCCGGGACAGGACATAACAATGAGCAGTTCTTC
CASSPGTGHNNEQFF
>TRBD2|.|TRBJ2-7|TRBV16|17
TGTGCCAGCAGCCGATCTCGGGGGCCTAGCGGGTCTTACGAGCAGTACTTC
CASSRSRGPSGSYEQYF
>TRBD2|once|TRBJ2-3|TRBV9|21
TGTGCCAGCAGCCCAGGTCGGTCTCTCGGACTAGCGGGGGGCTCGTCAGATACGCAGTATTTT
CASSPGRSLGLAGGSSDTQYF
>TRBD2|.|TRBJ2-7|TRBV29-1|14
TGCAGCGTTGGGGTAGCGGGATCGGGGGGCGAGCAGTACTTC
CSVGVAGSGGEQYF
>TRBD2|.|TRBJ2-5|TRBV5-4|15
TGTGCCAGCAGCTTACTAGCGGGGGCCCAAGAGACCCAGTACTTC
CASSLLAGAQETQYF
>.|.|TRBJ2-1|TRBV14|12
TGTGCCAGCAGCCCGTCCGGGCGGGTGCAGTTCTTC
CASSPSGRVQFF
>.|.|TRBJ2-5|TRBV11-2|14
TGTGCCAGCAGCGCAGACAGTGGGGGAGAGACCCAGTACTTC
CASSADSGGETQYF
>TRBD2|.|TRBJ2-7|TRBV5-5|15
TGTGCCAGCAGCTGGAGGACTAGCGGCCCCTACGAGCAGTACTTC
CASSWRTSGPYEQYF
>.|.|TRBJ1-2|TRBV15|14
TGTGCCACCAGCGACAGTTTCGGACAAGTTGGCTACACCTTC
CATSDSFGQVGYTF
>.|.|TRBJ2-7|TRBV4-2|15
TGTGCCAGCAGCCAAGTCCAGTCCAGATCCTACGAGCAGTACTTC
CASSQVQSRSYEQYF
>.|.|TRBJ2-6|TRBV29-1|17
TGCAGCGTTCCTACGGTGGAGCCTAGCTCTGGGGCCAACGTCCTGACTTTC
CSVPTVEPSSGANVLTF
>TRBD1|.|TRBJ2-3|TRBV28|15
TGTGCCAGCAGTTTTTCCGGGACAGGCACAGATACGCAGTATTTT
CASSFSGTGTDTQYF
>.|large|TRBJ1-6|TRBV7-9|12
TGTGCCAGCAGCTTTGATAATTCACCCCTCCACTTT
CASSFDNSPLHF
>.|once|TRBJ2-3|TRBV7-2|15
TGTGCCAGCAGCTTAAGTTTCGTGGCTACAGATACGCAGTATTTT
CASSLSFVATDTQYF
>.|.|TRBJ2-1|TRBV7-2|16
TGTGCCAGCAGCTTATGGCCGGGGGTCGAGGGGAATGAGCAGTTCTTC
CASSLWPGVEGNEQFF
>TRBD1|once|TRBJ2-7|TRBV28|16
TGTGCCAGCAGGGGACCCCCGGGACAGGGTTTATACGAGCAGTACTTC
CASRGPPGQGLYEQYF
>TRBD1|.|TRBJ1-2|TRBV11-2|15
TGTGCCAGCAGCCTCCGGACAGGGGGCGCGAAGGGCTACACCTTC
CASSLRTGGAKGYTF
>.|once|TRBJ1-2|TRBV6-5|15
TGTGCCAGCAATCCCGTGCGGGCCCTTTCCGAGGGCTACACCTTC
CASNPVRALSEGYTF
>.|.|TRBJ1-2|TRBV19|16
TGTGCCAGTAGTATAGAAGGGGTAGCTTTGGGCTATGGCTACACCTTC
CASSIEGVALGYGYTF
>.|.|TRBJ2-3|TRBV27|15
TGTGCCAGCAGTTTAGAAGGCGGGGGCACAGATACGCAGTATTTT
CASSLEGGGTDTQYF
>TRBD1|.|TRBJ1-1|TRBV28|12
TGTGCCAGCATCTCGGGACAGGGGGCGGCTTTCTTT
CASISGQGAAFF
>.|.|TRBJ1-4|TRBV5-1|14
TGCGCCAGCAGCTTGGTGGGGGGAAATGAAAAACTGTTTTTT
CASSLVGGNEKLFF
>.|.|TRBJ2-1|TRBV5-1|15
TGCGCCAGCAGAGGGGGCGGGGGTTCGTACAATGAGCAGTTCTTC
CASRGGGGSYNEQFF
>.|.|TRBJ2-7|TRBV7-8|14
TGTGCCAGCAGCAAGGGGCGAATTGGTTACGAGCAGTACTTC
CASSKGRIGYEQYF
>.|.|TRBJ1-3|TRBV7-9|14
TGTGCCAGCAGCTTATACGGCTCTGGAAACACCATATATTTT
CASSLYGSGNTIYF
>.|once|TRBJ2-2|TRBV5-1|16
TGCGCCAGCAGCTTGGCGGCGTTAACGAACACCGGGGAGCTGTTTTTT
CASSLAALTNTGELFF